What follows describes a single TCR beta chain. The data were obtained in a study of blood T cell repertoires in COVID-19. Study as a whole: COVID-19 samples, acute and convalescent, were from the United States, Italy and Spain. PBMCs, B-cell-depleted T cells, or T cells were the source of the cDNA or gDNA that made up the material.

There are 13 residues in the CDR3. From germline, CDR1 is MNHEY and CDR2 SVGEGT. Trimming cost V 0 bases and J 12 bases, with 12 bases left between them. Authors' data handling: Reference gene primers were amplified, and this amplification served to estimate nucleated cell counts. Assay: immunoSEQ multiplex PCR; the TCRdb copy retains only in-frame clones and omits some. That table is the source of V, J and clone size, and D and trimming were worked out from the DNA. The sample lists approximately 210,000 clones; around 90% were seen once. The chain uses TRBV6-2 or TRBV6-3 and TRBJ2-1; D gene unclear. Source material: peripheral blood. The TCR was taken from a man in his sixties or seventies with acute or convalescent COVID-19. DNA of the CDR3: TGTGCCAGCAGTTACTCAGGCGGCCTCGGGCAGTTCTTC. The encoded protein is CASSYSGGLGQFF.